The 15 T cell receptor beta chains in this list originate from one sample, sequenced in a study of OX40 agonist ivuxolimab in advanced cancers. TCRdb's copy holds only in-frame clones and misses some; the assay was immunoSEQ multiplex PCR. The sample records 60,000 to 80,000 clones, 70% to 85% being singletons. This specimen consisted of CD4+ or CD8+ T cells sorted from blood, obtained in a trial of the OX40 agonist ivuxolimab. The receptors were gathered from an adult with an advanced solid tumor such as melanoma, head and neck, liver or kidney cancer.

The chain has TRBV7-9 and TRBJ2-1; possibly TRBD1 for D (5 bases). The CDR3 consists of 15 residues. The V gene lost 0 bases and the J gene lost 7 bases, with 13 bases spanning the gap. Germline CDR1 reads SEHNR; CDR2 reads FQNEAQ (reference sequence). The CDR3 loop is CASSLALQGLNEQFF. CDR3 DNA sequence: TGTGCCAGCAGCTTAGCGCTTCAGGGTCTGAATGAGCAGTTCTTC.

V gene TRBV7-2 combines with J gene TRBJ2-7; 11 bases are a match to TRBD2. V shed 5 bases and J 3 bases; nucleotides not matched to a gene: 6. Germline V gives CDR1 SGHTA, CDR2 FQGNSA. The CDR3 covers 15 residues. CDR3: CASSRTSGGLYEQYF. In DNA, the CDR3 is TGTGCCAGCAGCCGAACTAGCGGGGGACTCTACGAGCAGTACTTC.

The V call is TRBV14, the J call TRBJ1-6, with D possibly being TRBD1 (5 bases). This CDR3 is 14 amino acids long. V lost 0 bases, J lost 9 bases, and 9 bases lay in between. The germline V gene has CDR1 SGHDN and CDR2 FVKESK. The CDR3 loop reads CASSQETQGSPLHF. CDR3 DNA: TGTGCCAGCAGCCAAGAGACCCAGGGTTCACCCCTCCACTTT.

The rearrangement links TRBV6-5 to TRBJ1-1; the D is unclear. Germline CDR1 and CDR2: MNHEY and SVGAGI. The CDR3 has 12 residues. The V end lost 4 bases, the J end lost 11 bases, and 14 bases lay between the germline ends. The CDR3 nucleotides are TGTGCCAGCAGTTCCCCCGAATGGGTGGCTTTCTTT. As protein: CASSSPEWVAFF.

This chain links TRBV27 with TRBJ2-5, with 9 bases identical to TRBD2. Germline V gene lookup returns CDR1 MNHEY and CDR2 SMNVEV (reference sequence). The CDR3 covers 16 residues. Losses at the gene ends were 5 bases for V and 2 bases for J; bases not matched to a gene: 9. The CDR3 nucleotides are TGTGCCAGCAGTCATTTCATAGCGGGGGCTCAAGAGACCCAGTACTTC. The encoded protein is CASSHFIAGAQETQYF.

CDR3 nucleotide sequence: TGTGCCAGCAGCCAAGGGCTACCTTTCCAAGAGACCCAGTACTTC. It specifies CASSQGLPFQETQYF. The chain is built from TRBV14 and TRBJ2-5; D remains ambiguous. The germline gives CDR1 SGHDN, CDR2 FVKESK. Trimming left V 1 base short and J 1 base short, with 10 bases between. There are 15 residues in the CDR3.

This CDR3 reads CASSLSGLNEQFF. The CDR3 DNA sequence: TGTGCCAGCAGCTTATCAGGGTTAAATGAGCAGTTCTTC. The chain links TRBV11-1 to TRBJ2-1; D may be TRBD1 (5 bases). CDR3 length equals 13 residues. V gave up 2 bases and J gave up 7 bases, with 9 bases separating them. Germline CDR1 SGHAT, CDR2 FQDESV (reference sequence).

V usage is TRBV9 and J usage is TRBJ2-3, with D perhaps TRBD1 or TRBD2 (5 bases each). The CDR3 has 12 amino acids. Germline CDR1 SGDLS, CDR2 YYNGEE. Trimming shortened V by 7 bases and J by 0 bases, and 6 bases separated the two germline ends. Written as DNA, the CDR3 is TGTGCCAGCGGGGACAGCACAGATACGCAGTATTTT. It specifies CASGDSTDTQYF.

This clone was seen more than once but under ten times. V gene TRBV7-2 combines with J gene TRBJ1-2; D might be TRBD1 (5 bases). The CDR3 covers 14 residues. Germline loops: CDR1 SGHTA, CDR2 FQGNSA. Deletions cut 5 bases from V and 2 bases from J, with 12 bases between. The CDR3, as DNA: TGTGCCAGCAGCCTCCGGGGGAGCAACTATGGCTACACCTTC. This gives the protein CASSLRGSNYGYTF.

The chain is built from TRBV6-1 and TRBJ1-2; a weak D match, TRBD1 (6 bases). The germline gives CDR1 MNHNS, CDR2 SASEGT. This CDR3 comprises 14 residues. V shed 3 bases and J shed 7 bases, with 15 bases lying between them. The CDR3 is CASSEGTGRGGYTF. CDR3 sequence (DNA): TGTGCCAGCAGTGAGGGAACAGGGAGGGGTGGCTACACCTTC.

CDR3 protein: CASSADSTDTQYF. CDR3 nucleotides: TGTGCCAGCAGTGCGGATAGCACAGATACGCAGTATTTT. J is TRBJ2-3 and V is TRBV9; D not certain. The CDR3 is 13 residues long. Trimming pared 5 bases from V and 0 bases from J, leaving 7 bases between. The germline V gene encodes CDR1 SGDLS and CDR2 YYNGEE.

J is TRBJ1-6 and V is TRBV5-6; D remains unclear. Germline CDR1 reads SGHDT; CDR2 reads YYEEEE. The germline V and J ends were trimmed by 0 bases and 14 bases, with 6 bases remaining between them. The CDR3 spans 11 residues. The CDR3 loop is CASSLDSTLHF. The CDR3 nucleotides read TGTGCCAGCAGCTTGGACAGCACCCTCCACTTT.

This clone is a singleton in its sample. The CDR3 coding sequence is TGTGCCAGCAGCTCCGACAGGGAAGGGGGCATTCAGTACTTC. It codes for CASSSDREGGIQYF. The rearrangement uses TRBV11-3 and TRBJ2-4; the match to TRBD1 covers 7 bases. V shed 4 bases and J 9 bases; nucleotides not matched to a gene: 9. In germline, CDR1 is SGHNT, CDR2 YENEEA. CDR3 length: 14 amino acids.

The chain uses TRBV11-2 and TRBJ1-5; 8 bases are shared with TRBD1. The length of the CDR3 is 19 residues. Germline trimming cut 0 bases from V and 2 bases from J; bases unmatched to any gene: 12. Germline V CDR1 and CDR2: SGHAT, FQNNGV. CDR3 nucleotide sequence: TGTGCCAGCAGCTTAGATAAGATGGGTGCAGGGGGCCGCAATCAGCCCCAGCATTTT. Its protein product is CASSLDKMGAGGRNQPQHF.

The CDR3 sequence: CASSPRQSDNSPLHF. In DNA, the CDR3 is TGTGCCAGCAGCCCCCGACAGAGCGATAATTCACCCCTCCACTTT. J is TRBJ1-6 and V is TRBV9; D is perhaps TRBD1 (5 bases). This CDR3 spans 15 amino acids. In germline, CDR1 is SGDLS, CDR2 YYNGEE. The ends were cut back, 4 bases at V and 5 bases at J, with 13 bases in the middle.